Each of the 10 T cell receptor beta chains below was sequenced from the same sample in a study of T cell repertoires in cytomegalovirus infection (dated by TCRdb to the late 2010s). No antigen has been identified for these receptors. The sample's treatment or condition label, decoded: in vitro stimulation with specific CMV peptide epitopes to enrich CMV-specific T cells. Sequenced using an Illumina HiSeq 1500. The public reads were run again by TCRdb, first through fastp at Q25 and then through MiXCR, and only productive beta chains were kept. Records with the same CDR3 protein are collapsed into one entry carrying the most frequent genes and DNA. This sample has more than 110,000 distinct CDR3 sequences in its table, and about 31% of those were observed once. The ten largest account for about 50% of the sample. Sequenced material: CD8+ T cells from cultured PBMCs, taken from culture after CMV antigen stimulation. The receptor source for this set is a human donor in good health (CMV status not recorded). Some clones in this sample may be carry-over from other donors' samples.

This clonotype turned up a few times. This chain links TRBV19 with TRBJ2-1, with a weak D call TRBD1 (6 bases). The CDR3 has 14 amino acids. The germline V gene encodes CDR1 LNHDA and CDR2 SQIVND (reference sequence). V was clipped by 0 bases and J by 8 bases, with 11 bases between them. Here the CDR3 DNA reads TGTGCCAGTAGTATAGATCTGGGGGCGGATGAGCAGTTCTTC. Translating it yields CASSIDLGADEQFF.

The CDR3 bases are TGTGCCAGCAGCTCCGACAGGGTTATATCCTCCTCTGGGGCCAACGTCCTGACTTTC. The encoded protein is CASSSDRVISSSGANVLTF. The chain uses TRBV11-2 and TRBJ2-6; 7 bases are shared with TRBD1. This CDR3 has 19 amino acids. Germline assignment: CDR1 SGHAT and CDR2 FQNNGV. The junction had 12 bases not matched to a gene; V was cut back by 4 bases and J by 0 bases.

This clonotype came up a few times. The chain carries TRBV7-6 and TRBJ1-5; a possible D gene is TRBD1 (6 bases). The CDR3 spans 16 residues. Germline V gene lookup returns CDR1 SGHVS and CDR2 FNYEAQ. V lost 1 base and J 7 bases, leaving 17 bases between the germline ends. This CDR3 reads CASSLGLRQVPQPQHF. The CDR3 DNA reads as TGTGCCAGCAGCTTAGGGTTGAGACAGGTACCGCAGCCCCAGCATTTT.

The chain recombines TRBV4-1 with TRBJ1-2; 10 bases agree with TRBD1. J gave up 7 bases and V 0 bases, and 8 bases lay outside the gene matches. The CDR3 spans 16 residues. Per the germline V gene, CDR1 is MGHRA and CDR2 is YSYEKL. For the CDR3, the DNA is TGCGCCAGCAGCCAAGAGGAACGGACAGGGGGTGTTGGCTACACCTTC. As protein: CASSQEERTGGVGYTF.

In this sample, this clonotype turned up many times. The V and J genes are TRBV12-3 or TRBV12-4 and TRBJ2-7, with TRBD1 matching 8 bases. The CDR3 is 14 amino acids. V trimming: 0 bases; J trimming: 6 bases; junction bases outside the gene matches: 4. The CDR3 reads CASSLADRDGEQYF. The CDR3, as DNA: TGTGCCAGCAGTTTAGCGGACAGGGACGGCGAGCAGTACTTC.

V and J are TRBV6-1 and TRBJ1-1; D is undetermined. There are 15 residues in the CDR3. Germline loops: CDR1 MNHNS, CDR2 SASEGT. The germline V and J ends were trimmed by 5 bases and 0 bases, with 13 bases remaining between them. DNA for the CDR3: TGTGCCAGCAGTTGGGGTGGCGACATGAACACTGAAGCTTTCTTT. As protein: CASSWGGDMNTEAFF.

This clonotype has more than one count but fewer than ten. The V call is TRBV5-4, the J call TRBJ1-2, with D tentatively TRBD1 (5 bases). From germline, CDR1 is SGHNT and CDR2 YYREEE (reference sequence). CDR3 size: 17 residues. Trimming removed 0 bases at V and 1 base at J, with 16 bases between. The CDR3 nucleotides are TGTGCCAGCAGCTTGGAGGTCTCGACAGCTCATAACTATGGCTACACCTTC. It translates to CASSLEVSTAHNYGYTF.

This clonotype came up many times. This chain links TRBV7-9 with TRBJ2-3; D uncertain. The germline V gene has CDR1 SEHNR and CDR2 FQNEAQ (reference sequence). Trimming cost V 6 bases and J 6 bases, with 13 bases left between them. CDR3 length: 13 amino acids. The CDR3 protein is CASSPVTRDTQYF. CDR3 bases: TGTGCCAGCAGTCCGGTAACGAGGGATACGCAGTATTTT.

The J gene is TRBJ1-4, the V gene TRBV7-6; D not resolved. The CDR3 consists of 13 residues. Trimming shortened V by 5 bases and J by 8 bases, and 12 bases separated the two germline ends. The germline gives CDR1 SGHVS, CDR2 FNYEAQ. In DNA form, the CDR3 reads TGTGCCAGCAGCCCCCAACCTGGGGAAAAACTGTTTTTT. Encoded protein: CASSPQPGEKLFF. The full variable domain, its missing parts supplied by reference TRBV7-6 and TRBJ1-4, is GAGVSQSPRYKVTKRGQDVALRCDPISGHVSLYWYRQALGQGPEFLTYFNYEAQQDKSGLPNDRFSAERPEGSISTLTIQRTEQRDSAMYRCASSPQPGEKLFFGSGTQLSVL.

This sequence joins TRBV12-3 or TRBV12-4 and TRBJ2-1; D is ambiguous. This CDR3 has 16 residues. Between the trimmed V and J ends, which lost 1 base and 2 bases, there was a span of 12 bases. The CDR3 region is CASSLVPTLTYNEQFF. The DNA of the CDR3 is TGTGCCAGCAGTTTAGTACCGACCCTTACCTACAATGAGCAGTTCTTC.